This T cell receptor (beta chain) was identified during a study of T cells after yellow fever vaccination. Whole-study context: The authors prepared low-cell-number fractions using SMART-Seq v4 Ultra Low Input. Study results and caveats: Among all clonotypes, a small share was observed in both CD4 and CD8 compartments. Although the secondary response was weaker, it peaked faster, at day 5 versus 15.

A process of 5'RACE template switching, which added a universal primer site and UMIs, was used to make TCR cDNA. TCRdb re-called the 5' RACE reads with MiXCR, one entry per CDR3 protein. The sample shows 400,000 to 450,000 distinct CDR3 sequences, around 20% of them seen only once. This clonotype came up a few times. Its antigen is currently unknown. From germline, CDR1 is LGHNA and CDR2 YNFKEQ. The ends were cut back, 4 bases at V and 11 bases at J, with 15 bases in the middle. The CDR3 has 12 residues. The clonotype originates from a man aged 18-30 years who received the YFV17D yellow fever vaccine. The chain joins TRBV4-2 to TRBJ2-7, with D possibly matching TRBD2 (6 bases). The sequencing here drew on PBMCs, taken before the yellow fever booster vaccination. CDR3 DNA: TGTGCCAGCAGCCCTGGGGGGAGCCGCAAGTACTTC. Residues: CASSPGGSRKYF.